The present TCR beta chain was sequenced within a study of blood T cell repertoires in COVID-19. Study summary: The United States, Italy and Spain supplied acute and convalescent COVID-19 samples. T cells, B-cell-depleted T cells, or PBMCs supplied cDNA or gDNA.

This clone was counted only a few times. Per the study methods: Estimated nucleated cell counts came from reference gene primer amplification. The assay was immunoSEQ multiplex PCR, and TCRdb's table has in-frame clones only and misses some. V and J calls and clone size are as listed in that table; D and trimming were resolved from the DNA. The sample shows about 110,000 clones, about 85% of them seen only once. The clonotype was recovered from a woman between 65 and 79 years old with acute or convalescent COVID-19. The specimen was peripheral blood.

The chain's CDR3 is CASSQAFLTDYNSPLHF. As DNA, the CDR3 is TGCGCCAGCAGCCAAGCTTTTTTGACAGATTATAATTCACCCCTCCACTTT. The chain has TRBV4-1 and TRBJ1-6, with D perhaps matching TRBD1 (5 bases). The CDR3 loop spans 17 amino acids. Trimming removed 1 base from V and 4 bases from J, with 14 bases in between. The germline V gene has CDR1 MGHRA and CDR2 YSYEKL.